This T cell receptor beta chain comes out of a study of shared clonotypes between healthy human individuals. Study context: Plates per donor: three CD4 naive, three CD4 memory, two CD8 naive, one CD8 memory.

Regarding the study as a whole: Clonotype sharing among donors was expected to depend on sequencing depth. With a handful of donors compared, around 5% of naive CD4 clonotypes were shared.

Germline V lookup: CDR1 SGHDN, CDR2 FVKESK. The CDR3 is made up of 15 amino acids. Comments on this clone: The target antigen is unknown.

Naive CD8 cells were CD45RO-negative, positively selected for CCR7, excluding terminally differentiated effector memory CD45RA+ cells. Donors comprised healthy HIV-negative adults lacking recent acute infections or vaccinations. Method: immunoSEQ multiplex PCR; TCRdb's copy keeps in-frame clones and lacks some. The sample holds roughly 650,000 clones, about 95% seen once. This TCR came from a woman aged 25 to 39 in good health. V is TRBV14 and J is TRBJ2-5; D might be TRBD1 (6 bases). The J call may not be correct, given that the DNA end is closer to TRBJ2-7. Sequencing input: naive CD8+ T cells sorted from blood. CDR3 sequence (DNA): TGTGCCAGCAGCCATGTTAGGGACAACTCCTACGAGCAGTACTTC. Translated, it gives CASSHVRDNSYEQYF.